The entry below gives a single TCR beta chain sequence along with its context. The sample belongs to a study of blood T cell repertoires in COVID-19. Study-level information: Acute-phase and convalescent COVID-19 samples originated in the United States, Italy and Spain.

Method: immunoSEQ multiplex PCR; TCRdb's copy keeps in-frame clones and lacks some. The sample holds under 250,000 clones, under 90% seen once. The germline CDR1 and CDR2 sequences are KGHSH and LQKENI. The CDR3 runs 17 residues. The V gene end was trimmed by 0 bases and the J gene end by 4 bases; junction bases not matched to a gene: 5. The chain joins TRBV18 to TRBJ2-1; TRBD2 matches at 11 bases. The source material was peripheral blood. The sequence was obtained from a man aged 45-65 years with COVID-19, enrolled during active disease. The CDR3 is CASSPPLAGGKYNEQFF. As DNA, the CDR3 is TGTGCCAGCTCACCACCCCTAGCGGGAGGCAAATACAATGAGCAGTTCTTC.